This section outlines one T cell receptor beta chain sequence together with its context. The CDR3 runs to 14 residues. The trim removed 10 bases at V and 3 bases at J, leaving 10 bases unmatched. The germline CDR1 and CDR2 sequences are MDHEN and SYDVKM. The data originate from a study of cytomegalovirus exposure and HLA in healthy donors. At the level of the study: The 120 or so validation repertoires, a later analysis reported, used the same platform as the 666 first-cohort repertoires.

This table comes from immunoSEQ multiplex PCR, and its TCRdb copy is limited to in-frame clones, with some not included. Of fewer than 300,000 clones listed, around 87% were seen once; the top ten hold roughly 1%. The source material was PBMCs. The chain couples TRBV28 to TRBJ2-7, with 9 positions matching TRBD1. The receptor's source is a woman aged 18-29 years in good health and CMV-seronegative. Written as DNA, the CDR3 is TGTGCCACGACCTACCGGGACAGGGTCTACGAGCAGTACTTC. It encodes CATTYRDRVYEQYF.